A single sample gave rise to the 10 T cell receptor beta chains below, sequenced in a study of blood T cell repertoires in COVID-19. Method: immunoSEQ multiplex PCR; TCRdb's copy keeps in-frame clones and lacks some. Among some 61,000 clones listed, roughly 89% were seen once. Sequencing was performed on peripheral blood. Source of these receptors: a man under 40 with acute or convalescent COVID-19.

CDR3 protein: CASSLEGEGRTEAFF. The CDR3 nucleotides read TGTGCCAGCAGCTTAGAAGGGGAGGGGAGGACTGAAGCTTTCTTT. The V call is TRBV7-6, the J call TRBJ1-1, with D perhaps matching TRBD1 (5 bases). V was pared by 1 base and J by 5 bases, with 14 bases between. This CDR3 spans 15 amino acids. Germline values: CDR1 SGHVS, CDR2 FNYEAQ. Based on the CDR3 plus reference TRBV7-6 and TRBJ1-1, the full variable domain is GAGVSQSPRYKVTKRGQDVALRCDPISGHVSLYWYRQALGQGPEFLTYFNYEAQQDKSGLPNDRFSAERPEGSISTLTIQRTEQRDSAMYRCASSLEGEGRTEAFFGQGTRLTVV.

The chain uses TRBV27 and TRBJ2-5; 10 bases map to TRBD1. Germline CDR1 MNHEY, CDR2 SMNVEV (reference sequence). Trimming cost V 8 bases and J 2 bases; bases outside gene matches: 8. CDR3 length: 15 amino acids. The CDR3 sequence is CASRSWGQGQETQYF. The CDR3 DNA reads TGTGCCAGCCGGTCTTGGGGACAGGGGCAAGAGACCCAGTACTTC.

The table lists this clone with a count of one. This chain connects TRBV19 to TRBJ2-7, with D possibly matching TRBD1 (7 bases). Trimming cost V 5 bases and J 3 bases, with 14 bases left between them. Germline-derived CDR1 and CDR2 are LNHDA and SQIVND (reference sequence). CDR3 size: 14 residues. The DNA for the CDR3 is TGTGCCAGTAGTGGGCGGGACAGTTACTACGAGCAGTACTTC. Translated, it gives CASSGRDSYYEQYF.

The V call is TRBV19, the J call TRBJ1-6; 8 nucleotides agree with TRBD1. CDR3 length: 17 residues. The ends lost 3 bases at V and 6 bases at J; junction bases unmatched: 10. The germline gives CDR1 LNHDA, CDR2 SQIVND (reference sequence). The CDR3 spells CASSIDRGTGSNSPLHF. Written as DNA, the CDR3 is TGTGCCAGTAGTATCGATCGGGGGACAGGTTCTAATTCACCCCTCCACTTT.

This chain uses TRBV7-9 with TRBJ2-5; possible D gene TRBD1, 6 bases. Germline loops: CDR1 SEHNR, CDR2 FQNEAQ (reference sequence). Trimming took 0 bases from V and 1 from J, leaving 9 bases between them. The length of the CDR3 is 15 residues. In DNA form, the CDR3 reads TGTGCCAGCAGCTTAGCCTCAGGGGTCCAAGAGACCCAGTACTTC. Translation: CASSLASGVQETQYF.

The chain is built from TRBV7-2 and TRBJ1-5; TRBD1 might be the D (5 bases). This CDR3 is built from 16 residues. CDR1 SGHTA and CDR2 FQGNSA come from the germline V gene. Trimming took 2 bases from V and 1 from J, leaving 12 bases between them. CDR3 residues: CASSLQGYGSNQPQHF. In DNA form, the CDR3 reads TGTGCCAGCAGCTTACAGGGTTATGGGAGCAATCAGCCCCAGCATTTT.

The chain links TRBV10-3 to TRBJ2-7; 13 bases agree with TRBD2. This CDR3 has 17 residues. Trimming removed 3 bases from V and 3 bases from J; junction bases left unmatched: 8. Germline loops: CDR1 ENHRY, CDR2 SYGVKD. CDR3 nucleotide sequence: TGTGCCATCAGTGAAGGACTAGCGGGAGTACTAGGCTACGAGCAGTACTTC. Translation gives CAISEGLAGVLGYEQYF.

In this sample, this clone turned up a few times. This chain uses TRBV12-3 or TRBV12-4 with TRBJ1-5; D is ambiguous. The V and J ends lost 6 bases and 9 bases respectively, with 15 bases between them. The CDR3 runs to 13 residues. The CDR3 DNA reads as TGTGCCAGCAGCCCGTACTTGCTAGGGCCCCAGCATTTT. Its protein is CASSPYLLGPQHF.

This chain joins TRBV12-5 and TRBJ2-3; D uncertain. V lost 2 bases to trimming and J lost 1 base, with 4 bases between them. This CDR3 is 13 amino acids long. Germline V gene data show CDR1 as LGHNT and CDR2 as FRNRAP. The CDR3 bases are TGTGCTAGTGGTTTGACGGGCACAGATACGCAGTATTTT. As protein: CASGLTGTDTQYF.

This chain's CDR3 is CASWSRLKGYTF. In nucleotides, the CDR3 is TGTGCCAGCTGGAGTAGGTTAAAAGGCTACACCTTC. This chain uses TRBV12-3 or TRBV12-4 with TRBJ1-2; D ambiguous. Trimming removed 8 bases from V and 8 bases from J, with 15 bases in between. The CDR3 extends over 12 amino acids.